This T cell receptor beta chain came from a study of cytomegalovirus exposure and HLA in healthy donors. Study-wide background: HLA-typed donors contributed 65 million to 95 million unique TCRs, which were held in an early data release.

Regarding the study as a whole: Diagnosis of cytomegalovirus status made by the classifier reportedly showed high specificity and sensitivity. Per a prior analysis, the majority of TCR beta V segments were productive roughly 90% or roughly 30% of the time.

Points on this clone: Its antigen remains unidentified. Germline is not matched at one junction end, which may reflect a read error.

PCR primers comprised 60 Vbeta and 13 Jbeta primers. Methods used by the authors: Unique TCR beta chains numbered approximately 80 million in a later analysis, with about 11 million shared. TCRdb's copy holds only in-frame clones and misses some; the assay was immunoSEQ multiplex PCR. The DNA was the basis for D and trimming; V, J and clone size are from that table. The profile covers some 130,000 clones, with 80% appearing a single time and 4.8% taken by the ten largest. The receptor's source is a young man in good health. The sequenced sample was PBMCs.

For the CDR3, the DNA is TGTTCCAGCAGCTTAGGCGCGGCTACGCAGTATTTT. Its translation: CSSSLGAATQYF. The chain recombines TRBV7-9 with TRBJ2-3; D gene ambiguous. Germline loops: CDR1 SEHNR, CDR2 FQNEAQ (reference sequence). This CDR3 has 12 amino acids.